This TCR beta chain was recovered during a study of blood T cell repertoires in COVID-19. Per germline, CDR1 KGHSH and CDR2 LQKENI. Trimming left V 5 bases short and J 2 bases short, with 13 bases between. This CDR3 is 15 amino acids long. Here immunoSEQ multiplex PCR was the method, and the copy in TCRdb shows in-frame clones only, minus some. The sample lists some 170,000 clones; 80% to 90% were seen once. Sequences were obtained from PBMCs or T cells enriched from blood (not recorded which). This TCR came from a man aged 50-59 years who had recovered from COVID-19. This chain connects TRBV18 to TRBJ1-5; D possibly corresponds to TRBD1 (5 bases). This CDR3 reads CASSYGGGGNQPQHF. In nucleotides, the CDR3 is TGTGCCAGCTCATACGGGGGGGGTGGCAATCAGCCCCAGCATTTT.